This T cell receptor (beta chain) was recovered during a study of cytomegalovirus exposure and HLA in healthy donors. Both 60 Vbeta primers and 13 Jbeta primers went into the PCR. Generated by immunoSEQ multiplex PCR, the TCRdb table keeps only in-frame clones and is missing some. Among 150,000 to 200,000 clones listed, 75% to 90% were seen once. This CDR3 region has 13 residues. The V gene's germline CDR1 is SGHNT and CDR2 YENEEA. The sequence derives from a human donor in good health. The J gene is TRBJ2-5, the V gene TRBV11-3; possibly TRBD1 for D (6 bases). Matching the DNA end better, TRBJ2-7 makes the J call doubtful. Sequenced material: PBMCs. This chain's CDR3 is CASSLVGGHEQYF. The CDR3 DNA reads TGTGCCAGCAGCTTAGTTGGGGGCCACGAGCAGTACTTC.